Included here is one T cell receptor (beta chain) sequence, with context. This record belongs to a study of blood T cell repertoires in COVID-19. Study as a whole: Sites across the United States, Italy and Spain contributed samples from acute and convalescent COVID-19. PBMCs, B-cell-depleted T cells, or T cells provided the cDNA or gDNA that made up the material.

The germline CDR1 and CDR2 sequences are SGHTA and FQGNSA. There are 14 residues in the CDR3. Trimming took 0 bases from V and 10 from J, leaving 12 bases between them. Recovered status applied to Cohort 3 donors who had two consecutive negative PCRs. It also applied to those with clearance or with symptom resolution. Original methodology: Estimation of nucleated cell counts relied on the amplification of reference gene primers. Generated by immunoSEQ multiplex PCR, the TCRdb table keeps only in-frame clones and is missing some. The V and J calls and clone size are taken from that table; D and trimming were inferred from the DNA. The sample contains approximately 210,000 clones, about 85% of which appear only once.

This sequence originates from a woman aged 25 to 45 who had recovered from COVID-19. The sequencing input was PBMCs or T cells enriched from blood (not recorded which). The rearrangement joins TRBV7-2 to TRBJ1-4, with a weak D call TRBD1 (6 bases). This CDR3 is CASSLADRTGKLFF. The CDR3 nucleotides are TGTGCCAGCAGCTTAGCGGACAGAACAGGAAAACTGTTTTTT.